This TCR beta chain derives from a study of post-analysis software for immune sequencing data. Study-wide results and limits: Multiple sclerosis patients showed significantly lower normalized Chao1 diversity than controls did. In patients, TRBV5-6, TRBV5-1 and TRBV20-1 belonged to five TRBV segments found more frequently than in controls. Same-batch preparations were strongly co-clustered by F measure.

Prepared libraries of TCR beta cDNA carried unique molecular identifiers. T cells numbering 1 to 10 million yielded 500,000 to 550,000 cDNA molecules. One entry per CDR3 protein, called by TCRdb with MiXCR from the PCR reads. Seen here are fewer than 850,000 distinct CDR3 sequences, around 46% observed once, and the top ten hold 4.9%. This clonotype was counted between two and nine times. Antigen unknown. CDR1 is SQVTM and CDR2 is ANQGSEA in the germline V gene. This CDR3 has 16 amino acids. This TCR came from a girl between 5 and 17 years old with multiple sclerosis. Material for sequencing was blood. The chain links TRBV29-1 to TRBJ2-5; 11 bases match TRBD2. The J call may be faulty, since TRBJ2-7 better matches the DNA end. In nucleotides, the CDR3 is TGCAGCGTTGGGCGGGCTAGCGGGAGGAAAATGTACGAGCAGTACTTC. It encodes CSVGRASGRKMYEQYF.